This T cell receptor (beta chain) was retrieved from a study of spatial heterogeneity in lung cancer. About the research overall: Taken at a median of about 2 years after resection, follow-up PBMC samples underwent sequencing when available. Study-wide results and limits: More often at tumor resection than at routine follow-up, ubiquitous expanded tumor TCRs were detected in the blood.

TCR cDNA molecules were tagged individually, and each one carried a unique molecular identifier. TCRdb fed the 5' RACE reads into MiXCR, producing one record per CDR3 protein. The sample lists just over 70,000 distinct CDR3 sequences; over 7% were seen once. V lost 7 bases and J lost 5, with 14 bases in between. The V gene's germline CDR1 is MDHEN and CDR2 SYDVKM. The CDR3 runs 13 residues. Notes on this clonotype: The antigen is unknown.

Time point given: blood at routine non-recurrence follow-up after resection. No cell sorting; template was whole RNA from tumor, lung tissue or PBMC. The chain joins TRBV28 to TRBJ2-5, with D perhaps TRBD2 (5 bases). The sequencing used PBMCs, collected at follow-up. The receptor was isolated from a female donor with early-stage non-small cell lung cancer. CDR3 sequence reads: CASNVGLAETQYF. CDR3 DNA sequence: TGTGCCAGCAACGTAGGCTTAGCGGAGACCCAGTACTTC.